The 9 T cell receptor beta chains given below trace back to one sample, sequenced in a study of cytomegalovirus exposure and HLA in healthy donors. The PCR ran on 60 Vbeta and 13 Jbeta primers. Profiled with immunoSEQ multiplex PCR; TCRdb holds only in-frame clones, not every one. The sample shows about 170,000 clones, 70% to 90% of them seen only once. The material sequenced was PBMCs. All receptors derive from a girl under 18 in good health and CMV-seropositive.

CDR3 amino acids: CASSLSGTSPTEQYF. In DNA form, the CDR3 reads TGTGCCAGCAGTTTATCGGGGACTAGCCCAACCGAGCAGTACTTC. The V and J genes are TRBV27 and TRBJ2-7, with 9 bases fitting TRBD2. CDR1 and CDR2 (germline): MNHEY, SMNVEV (reference sequence). This CDR3 is built from 15 residues. V trimming: 0 bases; J trimming: 6 bases; junction bases outside the gene matches: 6.

The rearrangement links TRBV9 to TRBJ2-5; 9 nucleotides line up with TRBD1. Germline trimming cut 3 bases from V and 6 bases from J; bases unmatched to any gene: 6. The germline V gene has CDR1 SGDLS and CDR2 YYNGEE. CDR3 length: 14 residues. CDR3: CASSADRGGKTQYF. The CDR3, as DNA: TGTGCCAGCAGCGCGGACAGGGGCGGGAAGACCCAGTACTTC.

This rearrangement joins TRBV12-5 to TRBJ2-1, with D possibly being TRBD2 (6 bases). Trimming cost V 0 bases and J 6 bases, with 6 bases left between them. Germline-derived CDR1 and CDR2 are LGHNT and FRNRAP. The CDR3 runs to 13 residues. CDR3 amino acids: CASGLVAGNEQFF. CDR3 coding DNA: TGTGCTAGTGGTTTGGTAGCGGGCAATGAGCAGTTCTTC. The variable domain in full, completed from reference TRBV12-5 and TRBJ2-1, reads DARVTQTPRHKVTEMGQEVTMRCQPILGHNTVFWYRQTMMQGLELLAYFRNRAPLDDSGMPKDRFSAEMPDATLATLKIQPSEPRDSAVYFCASGLVAGNEQFFGPGTRLTVL.

This chain connects TRBV13 to TRBJ1-2, with 10 nucleotides matching TRBD1. The germline V gene has CDR1 PRHDT and CDR2 FYEKMQ (reference sequence). The CDR3 is 16 amino acids. The V gene end was trimmed by 5 bases and the J gene end by 1 base; junction bases not matched to a gene: 7. In DNA form, the CDR3 reads TGTGCCAGCAGCCCGGGACAGGGGTTAATTAACTATGGCTACACCTTC. It codes for CASSPGQGLINYGYTF.

This clone was counted a single time. The J gene is TRBJ2-5, the V gene TRBV2, with 12 bases matching TRBD1. CDR1 and CDR2 (germline): SNHLY, FYNNEI. Trimming removed 6 bases from V and 5 bases from J; junction bases left unmatched: 4. This CDR3 is built from 14 residues. The CDR3 here is CASRGTGGMETQYF. The CDR3, as DNA: TGTGCCAGCAGGGGGACAGGGGGCATGGAGACCCAGTACTTC.

This clone has a handful of counts. CDR3 residues: CASSLTPNGGYTF. The DNA of the CDR3 is TGTGCCAGCAGCTTAACGCCCAACGGGGGCTACACCTTC. This chain uses TRBV7-3 with TRBJ1-2; D gene ambiguous. This CDR3 is 13 amino acids long. Germline CDR1 reads SGHTA; CDR2 reads FQGTGA. Trimming left V 0 bases short and J 8 bases short, with 10 bases between. The whole variable domain, filled in from reference TRBV7-3 and TRBJ1-2, reads GAGVSQTPSNKVTEKGKYVELRCDPISGHTALYWYRQSLGQGPEFLIYFQGTGAADDSGLPNDRFFAVRPEGSVSTLKIQRTERGDSAVYLCASSLTPNGGYTFGSGTRLTVV.

This clone was counted a few times. This chain uses TRBV19 with TRBJ1-5; no clear D gene. The V end lost 3 bases, the J end lost 5 bases, and 11 bases lay between the germline ends. The CDR3 is 14 residues long. CDR1 and CDR2 from the germline V gene are LNHDA and SQIVND (reference sequence). The CDR3 region is CASSIGEGHQPQHF. The CDR3 DNA reads TGTGCCAGTAGTATCGGGGAGGGCCATCAGCCCCAGCATTTT.

As to this clone: Because the CDR3 is missing its conserved closing phenylalanine or tryptophan, this is likely a read error. V is TRBV19 and J is TRBJ1-1; 9 bases map to TRBD1. The CDR3 is 17 residues long. The ends lost 4 bases at V and 2 bases at J; junction bases unmatched: 11. Germline V lookup: CDR1 LNHDA, CDR2 SQIVND (reference sequence). CDR3 loop: CASSRLDRGASNTEAFS. CDR3 nucleotides: TGTGCCAGTAGTAGGTTGGACAGGGGTGCTAGTAACACTGAAGCTTTCTCT.

The chain recombines TRBV10-2 with TRBJ1-4; D is possibly TRBD1 (6 bases). This CDR3 comprises 17 residues. Trimming pared 6 bases from V and 3 bases from J, leaving 20 bases between. CDR1 WSHSY and CDR2 SAAADI come from the germline V gene. Here the CDR3 reads CASRKGGTGNANEKLFF. The CDR3, as DNA: TGCGCCAGCAGGAAAGGGGGTACAGGGAATGCTAATGAAAAACTGTTTTTT.